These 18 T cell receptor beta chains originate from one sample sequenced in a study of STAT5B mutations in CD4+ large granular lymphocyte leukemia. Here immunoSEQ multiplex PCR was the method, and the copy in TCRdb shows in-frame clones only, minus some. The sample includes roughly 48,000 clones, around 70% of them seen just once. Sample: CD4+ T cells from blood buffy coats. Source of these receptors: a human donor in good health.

CDR3 bases: TGTGCCAGCAGAAGAGACAGGGACACCGGGGAGCTGTTTTTT. Translation: CASRRDRDTGELFF. V and J are TRBV28 and TRBJ2-2; 7 bases fit TRBD1. The CDR3 covers 14 residues. V lost 6 bases and J lost 3; bases outside the gene matches: 4. Germline values: CDR1 MDHEN, CDR2 SYDVKM.

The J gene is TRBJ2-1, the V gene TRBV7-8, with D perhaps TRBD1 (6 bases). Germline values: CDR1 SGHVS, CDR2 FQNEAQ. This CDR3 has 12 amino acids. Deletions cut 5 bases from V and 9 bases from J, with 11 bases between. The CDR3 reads CASSQGQTEQFF. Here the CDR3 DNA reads TGTGCCAGCAGCCAAGGACAGACTGAGCAGTTCTTC.

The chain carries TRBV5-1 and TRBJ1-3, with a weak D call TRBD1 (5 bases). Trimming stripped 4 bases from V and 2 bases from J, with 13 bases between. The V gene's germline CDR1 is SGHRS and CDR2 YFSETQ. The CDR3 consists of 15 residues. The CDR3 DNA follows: TGCGCCAGCAGCGTCCAAGGGGTGGCTGGAAACACCATATATTTT. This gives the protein CASSVQGVAGNTIYF.

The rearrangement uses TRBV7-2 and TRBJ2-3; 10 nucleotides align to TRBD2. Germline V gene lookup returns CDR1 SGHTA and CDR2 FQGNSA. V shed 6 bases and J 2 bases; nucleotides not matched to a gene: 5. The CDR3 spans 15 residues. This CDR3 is CASRRAGGPTDTQYF. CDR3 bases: TGTGCCAGCAGGCGAGCGGGGGGGCCCACAGATACGCAGTATTTT.

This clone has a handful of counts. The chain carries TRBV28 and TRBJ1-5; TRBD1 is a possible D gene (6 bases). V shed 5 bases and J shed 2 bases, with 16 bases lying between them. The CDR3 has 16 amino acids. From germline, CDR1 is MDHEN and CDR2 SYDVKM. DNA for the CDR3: TGTGCCAGCAGTACCTTCGCAGGGGCGGGCAATCAGCCCCAGCATTTT. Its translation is CASSTFAGAGNQPQHF.

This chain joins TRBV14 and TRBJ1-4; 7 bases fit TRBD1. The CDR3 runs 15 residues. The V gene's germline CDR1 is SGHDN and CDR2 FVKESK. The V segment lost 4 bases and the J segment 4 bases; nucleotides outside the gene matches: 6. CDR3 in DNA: TGTGCCAGCAGCCGACAGGGAATGTTTAATGAAAAACTGTTTTTT. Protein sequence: CASSRQGMFNEKLFF. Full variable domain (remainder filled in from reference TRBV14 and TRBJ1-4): EAGVTQFPSHSVIEKGQTVTLRCDPISGHDNLYWYRRVMGKEIKFLLHFVKESKQDESGMPNNRFLAERTGGTYSTLKVQPAELEDSGVYFCASSRQGMFNEKLFFGSGTQLSVL.

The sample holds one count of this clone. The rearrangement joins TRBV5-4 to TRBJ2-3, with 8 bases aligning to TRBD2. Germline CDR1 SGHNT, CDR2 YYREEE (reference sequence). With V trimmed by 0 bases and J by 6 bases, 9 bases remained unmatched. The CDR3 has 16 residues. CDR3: CASSLGGAGAGDTQYF. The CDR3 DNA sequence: TGTGCCAGCAGCTTGGGAGGAGCGGGGGCCGGGGATACGCAGTATTTT.

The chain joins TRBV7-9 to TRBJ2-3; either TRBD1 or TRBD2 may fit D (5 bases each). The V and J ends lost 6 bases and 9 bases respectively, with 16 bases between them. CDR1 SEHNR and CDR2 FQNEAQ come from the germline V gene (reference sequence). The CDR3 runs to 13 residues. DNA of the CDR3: TGTGCCAGCAGGCCGGGACCCGTGGTAACGCAGTATTTT. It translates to CASRPGPVVTQYF.

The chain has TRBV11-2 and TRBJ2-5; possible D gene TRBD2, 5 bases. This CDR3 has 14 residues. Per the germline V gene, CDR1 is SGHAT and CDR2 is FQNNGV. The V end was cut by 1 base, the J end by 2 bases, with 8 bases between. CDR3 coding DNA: TGTGCCAGCAGCTTAGGGACTGTTCAAGAGACCCAGTACTTC. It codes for CASSLGTVQETQYF.

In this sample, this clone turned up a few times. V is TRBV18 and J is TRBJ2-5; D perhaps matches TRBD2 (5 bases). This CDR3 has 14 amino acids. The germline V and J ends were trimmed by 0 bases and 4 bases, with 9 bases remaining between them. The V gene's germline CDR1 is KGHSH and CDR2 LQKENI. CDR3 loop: CASSPPPAGETQYF. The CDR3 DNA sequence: TGTGCCAGCTCACCACCACCGGCGGGAGAGACCCAGTACTTC.

This CDR3 is CASSPVNTGELFF. The CDR3 region has the DNA TGTGCCAGCAGCCCTGTAAACACCGGGGAGCTGTTTTTT. The chain couples TRBV10-3 to TRBJ2-2; D remains unclear. Trimming cost V 10 bases and J 2 bases, with 11 bases left between them. CDR1 is ENHRY, CDR2 SYGVKD, per germline. The CDR3 is made up of 13 amino acids.

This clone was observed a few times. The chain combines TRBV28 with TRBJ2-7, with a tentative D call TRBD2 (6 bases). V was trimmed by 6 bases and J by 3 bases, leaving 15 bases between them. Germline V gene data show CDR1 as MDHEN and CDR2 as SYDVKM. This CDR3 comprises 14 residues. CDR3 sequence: CASSLSGAVYEQYF. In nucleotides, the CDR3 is TGTGCCAGCAGCCTTAGCGGTGCCGTCTACGAGCAGTACTTC. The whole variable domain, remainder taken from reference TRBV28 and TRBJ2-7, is DVKVTQSSRYLVKRTGEKVFLECVQDMDHENMFWYRQDPGLGLRLIYFSYDVKMKEKGDIPEGYSVSREKKERFSLILESASTNQTSMYLCASSLSGAVYEQYFGPGTRLTVT.

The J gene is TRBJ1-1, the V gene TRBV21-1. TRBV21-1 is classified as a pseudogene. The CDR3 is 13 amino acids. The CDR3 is CASSGSGNTEAFF. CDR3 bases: TGTGCCAGCAGCGGAAGCGGAAACACTGAAGCTTTCTTT.

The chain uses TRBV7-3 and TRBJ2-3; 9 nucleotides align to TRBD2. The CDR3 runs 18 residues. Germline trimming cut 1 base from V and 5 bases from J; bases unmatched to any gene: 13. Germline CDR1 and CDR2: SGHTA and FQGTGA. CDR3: CASSLIGGGAPVVDTQYF. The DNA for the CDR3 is TGTGCCAGCAGCTTAATTGGCGGGGGGGCTCCTGTCGTAGATACGCAGTATTTT.

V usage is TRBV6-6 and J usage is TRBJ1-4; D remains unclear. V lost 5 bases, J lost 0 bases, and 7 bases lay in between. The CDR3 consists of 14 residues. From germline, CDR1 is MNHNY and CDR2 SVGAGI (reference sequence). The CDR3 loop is CASSLGATNEKLFF. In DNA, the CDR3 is TGTGCCAGCAGTCTTGGTGCAACTAATGAAAAACTGTTTTTT.

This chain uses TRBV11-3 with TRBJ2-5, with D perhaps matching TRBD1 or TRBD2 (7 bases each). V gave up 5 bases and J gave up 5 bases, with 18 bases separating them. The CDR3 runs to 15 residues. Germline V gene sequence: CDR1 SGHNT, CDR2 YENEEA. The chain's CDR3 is CASSNQGGPSETQYF. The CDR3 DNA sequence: TGTGCCAGCAGCAACCAGGGGGGGCCGTCGGAGACCCAGTACTTC. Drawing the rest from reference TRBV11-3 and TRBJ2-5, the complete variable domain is EAGVVQSPRYKIIEKKQPVAFWCNPISGHNTLYWYLQNLGQGPELLIRYENEEAVDDSQLPKDRFSAERLKGVDSTLKIQPAELGDSAVYLCASSNQGGPSETQYFGPGTRLLVL.

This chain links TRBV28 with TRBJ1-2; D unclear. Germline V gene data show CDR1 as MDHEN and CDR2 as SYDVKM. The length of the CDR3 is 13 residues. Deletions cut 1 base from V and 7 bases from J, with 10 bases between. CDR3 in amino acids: CASSLSSVRGYTF. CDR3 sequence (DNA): TGTGCCAGCAGTTTATCGTCAGTGCGTGGCTACACCTTC.

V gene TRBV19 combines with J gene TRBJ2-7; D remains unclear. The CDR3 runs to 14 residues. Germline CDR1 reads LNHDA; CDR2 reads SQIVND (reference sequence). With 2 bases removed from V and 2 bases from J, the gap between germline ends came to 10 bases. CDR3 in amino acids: CASSIQFGPYEQYF. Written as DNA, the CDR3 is TGTGCCAGTAGTATACAATTCGGTCCCTACGAGCAGTACTTC.